This section outlines one T cell receptor beta chain sequence together with its context. Its antigen is still unknown. The data were taken from a study of OX40 agonist ivuxolimab in advanced cancers. Study at large: It was ivuxolimab, an agonistic anti-OX40 (CD134) antibody, that patients were treated with. Partial responses were seen in three patients, one with hepatocellular carcinoma and two with cutaneous melanoma.

TCRdb's copy holds only in-frame clones and misses some; the assay was immunoSEQ multiplex PCR. In the table there are approximately 77,000 clones, around four fifths of which are singletons. Germline assignment: CDR1 LGHNA and CDR2 YSLEER. This CDR3 region has 16 residues. V dropped 1 base and J dropped 0 bases, with 12 bases sitting between them. Whole-study results and caveats: Partial responders dosed at 0.1-3.0 mg/kg displayed clonal expansion ranking among the lowest. Part of the nonresponder group also had normalized T-cell clonal expansion that was low.

V gene TRBV4-3 combines with J gene TRBJ1-2, with D possibly TRBD1 on 5 matching bases. This clonotype was sampled from an adult with an advanced solid tumor such as melanoma, head and neck, liver or kidney cancer. The sequencing here drew on CD4+ or CD8+ T cells sorted from blood, taken in a trial of the OX40 agonist ivuxolimab. Here the CDR3 DNA reads TGCGCCAGCAGCCAAGGGGTCCGGGGGGCTAACTATGGCTACACCTTC. Amino acids: CASSQGVRGANYGYTF.